These 11 T cell receptor beta chains originate from one sample sequenced in a study of blood T cell repertoires in COVID-19. The repertoire was sequenced with immunoSEQ multiplex PCR; TCRdb's copy has only in-frame clones and lacks some. This table has 140,000 or so clones, about nine tenths appearing once. Sequencing used peripheral blood. All receptors come from a man aged 50 or older who had recovered from COVID-19.

The rearrangement joins TRBV10-3 to TRBJ1-5, with 9 bases identical to TRBD1. This CDR3 has 14 residues. The germline V gene encodes CDR1 ENHRY and CDR2 SYGVKD. V lost 3 bases, J lost 5 bases, and 2 bases stayed unmatched. Written as DNA, the CDR3 is TGTGCCATCAGTGAAACAGGGGGCTATCAGCCCCAGCATTTT. Residues: CAISETGGYQPQHF.

CDR3 nucleotide sequence: TGTGCCAGCAGCGGACTTGCGACAGGGAGTCAGCAGTTCTTC. Protein product: CASSGLATGSQQFF. The chain uses TRBV11-3 and TRBJ2-1, with TRBD1 matching 7 bases. V trimming: 5 bases; J trimming: 11 bases; junction bases outside the gene matches: 12. Germline CDR1 reads SGHNT; CDR2 reads YENEEA. This CDR3 region has 14 residues. The variable domain in full, with the rest retrieved from reference TRBV11-3 and TRBJ2-1, is EAGVVQSPRYKIIEKKQPVAFWCNPISGHNTLYWYLQNLGQGPELLIRYENEEAVDDSQLPKDRFSAERLKGVDSTLKIQPAELGDSAVYLCASSGLATGSQQFFGPGTRLTVL.

The J gene is TRBJ1-2, the V gene TRBV27; possibly TRBD1 for D (6 bases). The V gene's germline CDR1 is MNHEY and CDR2 SMNVEV (reference sequence). V dropped 6 bases and J dropped 6 bases, with 17 bases sitting between them. This CDR3 region has 14 residues. The CDR3 here is CASRSGGQGNGYTF. The CDR3 region has the DNA TGTGCCAGCAGATCCGGGGGGCAGGGCAATGGCTACACCTTC.

The chain combines TRBV6-5 with TRBJ1-4, with 7 bases fitting TRBD1. The CDR3 extends over 14 amino acids. The V and J ends lost 6 bases and 8 bases, in that order; junction bases with no gene match: 9. Looked up from germline, CDR1 is MNHEY and CDR2 is SVGAGI. For the CDR3, the DNA is TGTGCCAGCAGGCTGACAGGGTCGGGGGAAAAACTGTTTTTT. Residues: CASRLTGSGEKLFF.

The rearrangement joins TRBV7-9 to TRBJ1-3, with TRBD1 matching 9 bases. V shed 3 bases and J 4 bases; nucleotides not matched to a gene: 7. CDR1 SEHNR and CDR2 FQNEAQ come from the germline V gene (reference sequence). CDR3 length: 16 amino acids. The CDR3 is CASSFEQGARGNTIYF. The DNA of the CDR3 is TGTGCCAGCAGCTTCGAACAGGGGGCTAGGGGAAACACCATATATTTT.

J is TRBJ2-3 and V is TRBV6-5; perhaps TRBD1 as D (5 bases). CDR3 length: 13 residues. Trimming cost V 10 bases and J 2 bases, with 13 bases left between them. Germline CDR1 is MNHEY and CDR2 is SVGAGI. The CDR3 DNA sequence: TGTGCCACCCTGACAGAATTCACAGATACGCAGTATTTT. Residues: CATLTEFTDTQYF.

This rearrangement joins TRBV30 to TRBJ1-2, with 7 nucleotides matching TRBD1. The J segment lost 6 bases and the V segment lost 3 bases, leaving 7 bases of the junction unmatched. Looked up from germline, CDR1 is GTSNPN and CDR2 is SVGIG (reference sequence). This CDR3 comprises 13 residues. The CDR3 sequence is CAWSPTGRDGYTF. CDR3 DNA: TGTGCCTGGAGCCCGACAGGGCGGGATGGCTACACCTTC.

This clone was picked up one time. The rearrangement uses TRBV5-1 and TRBJ2-3; 7 bases map to TRBD1. Looked up from germline, CDR1 is SGHRS and CDR2 is YFSETQ. The CDR3 spans 16 residues. J lost 0 bases, V lost 1 base, and 5 bases had no gene match. The CDR3 coding sequence is TGCGCCAGCAGCTTGAATCCGACAGGGAGCACAGATACGCAGTATTTT. As protein: CASSLNPTGSTDTQYF.

This chain uses TRBV9 with TRBJ2-7; 7 bases align to TRBD1. The V gene end was trimmed by 3 bases and the J gene end by 3 bases; junction bases not matched to a gene: 6. Germline V gives CDR1 SGDLS, CDR2 YYNGEE. CDR3 length equals 14 residues. The CDR3 DNA follows: TGTGCCAGCAGCGGACGACAGGGCGACTACGAGCAGTACTTC. It specifies CASSGRQGDYEQYF.

The CDR3 bases are TGTGCCAGCAGTCCATCCGGGACACCGAACACTGAAGCTTTCTTT. It translates to CASSPSGTPNTEAFF. The genes are TRBV6-5 and TRBJ1-1, with D perhaps TRBD1 (6 bases). The CDR3 is 15 residues long. Germline CDR1 is MNHEY and CDR2 is SVGAGI. V shed 5 bases and J shed 1 base, with 14 bases lying between them.

The table lists this clone with a count of one. The gene calls are TRBV23-1 and TRBJ1-2; unclear D gene. TRBV23-1 is identified as an open reading frame with a role that is uncertain. The V end was cut by 2 bases, the J end by 13 bases, with 20 bases between. The CDR3 sequence is 14 residues long. The CDR3 DNA reads as TGCGCCAGCAGTCAACCTACTCCCCGGACTTATGGCACCTTC. It translates to CASSQPTPRTYGTF.